This TCR beta chain was captured in a study of OX40 agonist ivuxolimab in advanced cancers. For the study at large: Treatment of patients was with ivuxolimab, an agonistic anti-OX40 (CD134) antibody. The group had a mean age of around 60 years, ranged from about 20 to 80, and was 80% to 90% male. Patients in the trial were receiving intravenous ivuxolimab every 2 weeks, at doses of 0.01 to 10 mg/kg.

Study findings and constraints: At 0.1 to 3.0 mg/kg and by week 6, clonal expansion occurred in CD4+ and CD8+ blood T cells.

V was shortened by 0 bases and J by 3 bases, with 12 bases between the two germline ends. The CDR3 consists of 15 residues. The V gene's germline CDR1 is MNHEY and CDR2 SVGAGI. Of note for this clone: Its specificity is not known.

Data came from immunoSEQ multiplex PCR; TCRdb stores just in-frame clones and leaves some out. The sample includes 72,000 or so clones, around 86% seen only once; the top ten take approximately 0.25%. The rearrangement uses TRBV6-5 and TRBJ2-7; D remains ambiguous. The receptor's source is an adult with an advanced solid tumor such as melanoma, head and neck, liver or kidney cancer. Source: CD4+ or CD8+ T cells sorted from blood, taken in a trial of the OX40 agonist ivuxolimab. CDR3 protein: CASSYSPTNSYEQYF. The CDR3 coding sequence is TGTGCCAGCAGTTACTCCCCCACAAACAGCTACGAGCAGTACTTC.